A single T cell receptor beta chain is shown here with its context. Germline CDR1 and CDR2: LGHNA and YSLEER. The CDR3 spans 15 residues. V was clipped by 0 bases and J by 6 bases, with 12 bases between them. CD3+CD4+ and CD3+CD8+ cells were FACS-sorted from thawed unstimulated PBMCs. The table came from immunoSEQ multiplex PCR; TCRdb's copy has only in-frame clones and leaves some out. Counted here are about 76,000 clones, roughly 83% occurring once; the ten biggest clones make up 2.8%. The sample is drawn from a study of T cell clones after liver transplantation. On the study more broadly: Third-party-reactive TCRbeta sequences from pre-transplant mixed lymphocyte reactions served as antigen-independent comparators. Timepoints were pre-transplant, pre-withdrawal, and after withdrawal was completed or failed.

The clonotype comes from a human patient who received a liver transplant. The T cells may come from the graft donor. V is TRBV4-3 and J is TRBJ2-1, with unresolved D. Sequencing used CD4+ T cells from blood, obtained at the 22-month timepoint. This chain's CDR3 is CASSQDQKKSNEQFF. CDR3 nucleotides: TGCGCCAGCAGCCAAGATCAGAAGAAATCCAATGAGCAGTTCTTC.